This section outlines one T cell receptor (beta chain) sequence together with its context. What it binds is not known. Germline CDR1 is LGHNA and CDR2 is YNFKEQ. There are 15 residues in the CDR3. Deletions cut 0 bases from V and 0 bases from J, with 6 bases between. Some clones are missing from TCRdb's copy, which holds only in-frame ones; the method was immunoSEQ multiplex PCR. The repertoire consists of fewer than 90,000 clones, with less than 95% occurring once and the leading ten covering 0.87%. The data were obtained in a study of PD-L1 blockade in urothelial cancer. The wider study: Patients with male sex and bladder-origin urothelial cancer accounted for about 85% of the roughly 29 enrolled. At 3 weeks (second dose) and 6 weeks after starting treatment, blood was analyzed.

Study results and limitations: More expansion of tumor-associated blood clones, seen at 3 weeks, marked durable-benefit patients. A below-median TCR clonality in blood before treatment predicted better survival.

Time point meaning: peripheral blood 6 weeks after treatment start. The sequences come from PBMCs, collected around atezolizumab (anti-PD-L1) treatment. The source is an elderly woman with urothelial cancer. The chain recombines TRBV4-2 with TRBJ2-1; unclear D gene. The CDR3: CASSQDSSSYNEQFF. In DNA, the CDR3 is TGTGCCAGCAGCCAAGACTCTAGCTCCTACAATGAGCAGTTCTTC.